This T cell receptor beta chain was identified during a study of blood T cell repertoires in COVID-19. As for the study in general: Samples representing acute and convalescent COVID-19 were sourced from the United States, Italy and Spain. PBMCs, B-cell-depleted T cells, or T cells provided the cDNA or gDNA that made up the material.

The germline CDR1 and CDR2 sequences are SGHDT and YYEEEE. The CDR3 length is 15 residues. V was clipped by 1 base and J by 0 bases, with 7 bases between them. The data were produced by immunoSEQ multiplex PCR, yet TCRdb's version contains in-frame clones alone and is incomplete. The sample yields roughly 100,000 clones, 84% seen once. This sequence joins TRBV5-6 and TRBJ2-2; D remains ambiguous. The TCR sequence derives from an older man with active or convalescent COVID-19. The sample was peripheral blood. CDR3 coding DNA: TGTGCCAGCAGCTTGTTTGGCCCGAACACCGGGGAGCTGTTTTTT. This codes for CASSLFGPNTGELFF.